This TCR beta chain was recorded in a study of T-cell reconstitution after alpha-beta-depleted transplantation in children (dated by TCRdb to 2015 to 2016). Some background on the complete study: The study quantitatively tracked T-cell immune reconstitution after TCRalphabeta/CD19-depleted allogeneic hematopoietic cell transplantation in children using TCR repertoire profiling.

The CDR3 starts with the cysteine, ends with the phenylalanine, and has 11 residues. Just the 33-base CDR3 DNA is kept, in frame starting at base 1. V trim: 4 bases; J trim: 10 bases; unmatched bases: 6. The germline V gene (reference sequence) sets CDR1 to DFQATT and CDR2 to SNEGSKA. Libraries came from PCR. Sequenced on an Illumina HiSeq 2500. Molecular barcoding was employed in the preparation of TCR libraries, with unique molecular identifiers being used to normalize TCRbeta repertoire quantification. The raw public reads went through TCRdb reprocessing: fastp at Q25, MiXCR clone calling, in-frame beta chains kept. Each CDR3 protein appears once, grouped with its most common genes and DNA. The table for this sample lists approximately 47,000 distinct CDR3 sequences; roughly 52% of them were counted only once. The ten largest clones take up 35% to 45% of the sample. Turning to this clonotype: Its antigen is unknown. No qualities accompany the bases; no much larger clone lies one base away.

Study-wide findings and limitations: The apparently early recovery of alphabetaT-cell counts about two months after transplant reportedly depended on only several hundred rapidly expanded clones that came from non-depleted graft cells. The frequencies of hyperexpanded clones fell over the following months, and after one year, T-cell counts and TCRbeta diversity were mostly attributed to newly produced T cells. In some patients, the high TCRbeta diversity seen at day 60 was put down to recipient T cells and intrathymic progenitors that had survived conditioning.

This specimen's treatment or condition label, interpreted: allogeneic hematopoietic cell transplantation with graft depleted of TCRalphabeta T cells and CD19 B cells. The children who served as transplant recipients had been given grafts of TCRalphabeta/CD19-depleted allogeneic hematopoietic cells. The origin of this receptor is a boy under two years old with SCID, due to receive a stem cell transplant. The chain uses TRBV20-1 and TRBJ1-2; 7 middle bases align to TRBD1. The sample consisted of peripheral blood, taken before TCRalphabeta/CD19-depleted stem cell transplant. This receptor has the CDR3 CSATIRGDYTF. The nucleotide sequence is TGCAGTGCTACGATCAGGGGGGACTACACCTTC.